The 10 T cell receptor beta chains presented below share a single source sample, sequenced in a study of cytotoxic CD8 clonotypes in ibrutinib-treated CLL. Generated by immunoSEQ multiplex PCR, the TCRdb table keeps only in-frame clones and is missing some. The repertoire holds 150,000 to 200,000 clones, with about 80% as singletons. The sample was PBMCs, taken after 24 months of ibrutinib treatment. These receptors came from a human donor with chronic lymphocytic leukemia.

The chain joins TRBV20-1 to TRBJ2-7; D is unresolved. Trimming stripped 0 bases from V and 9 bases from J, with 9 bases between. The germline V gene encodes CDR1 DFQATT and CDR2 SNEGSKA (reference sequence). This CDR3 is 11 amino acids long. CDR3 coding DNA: TGCAGTGCTAGAGATTATGATCGGCAGTACTTC. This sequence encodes CSARDYDRQYF.

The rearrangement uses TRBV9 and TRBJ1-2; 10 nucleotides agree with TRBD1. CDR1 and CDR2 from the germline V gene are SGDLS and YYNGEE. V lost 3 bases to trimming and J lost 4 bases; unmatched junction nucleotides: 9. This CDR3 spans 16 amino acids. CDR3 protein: CASSGLGQGYTYGYTF. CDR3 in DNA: TGTGCCAGCAGCGGCCTGGGACAGGGGTATACCTATGGCTACACCTTC.

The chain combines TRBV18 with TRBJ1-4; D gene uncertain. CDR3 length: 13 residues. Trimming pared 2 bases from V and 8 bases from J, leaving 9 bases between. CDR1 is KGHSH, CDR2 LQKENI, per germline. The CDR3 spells CASSPGIEEKLFF. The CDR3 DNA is TGTGCCAGCTCACCAGGGATTGAGGAAAAACTGTTTTTT.

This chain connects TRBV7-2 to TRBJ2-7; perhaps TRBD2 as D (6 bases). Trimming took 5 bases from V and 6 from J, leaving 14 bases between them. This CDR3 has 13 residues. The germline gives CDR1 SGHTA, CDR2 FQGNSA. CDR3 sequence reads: CASSRDPRGEQYF. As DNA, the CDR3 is TGTGCCAGCAGCCGGGACCCGCGGGGCGAGCAGTACTTC.

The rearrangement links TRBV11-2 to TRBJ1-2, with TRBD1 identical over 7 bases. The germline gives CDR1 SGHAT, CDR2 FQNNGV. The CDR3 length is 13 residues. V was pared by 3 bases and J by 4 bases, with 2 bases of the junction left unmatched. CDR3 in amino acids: CASSFRDSYGYTF. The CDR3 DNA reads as TGTGCCAGCAGCTTCCGGGACAGCTATGGCTACACCTTC.

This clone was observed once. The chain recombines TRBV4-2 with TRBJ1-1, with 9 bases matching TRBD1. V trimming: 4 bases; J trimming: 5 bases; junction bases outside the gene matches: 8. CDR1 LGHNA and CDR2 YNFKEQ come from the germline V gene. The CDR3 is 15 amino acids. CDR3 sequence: CASSPGTGPRTEAFF. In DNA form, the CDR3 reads TGTGCCAGCAGCCCCGGGACAGGGCCTAGAACTGAAGCTTTCTTT.

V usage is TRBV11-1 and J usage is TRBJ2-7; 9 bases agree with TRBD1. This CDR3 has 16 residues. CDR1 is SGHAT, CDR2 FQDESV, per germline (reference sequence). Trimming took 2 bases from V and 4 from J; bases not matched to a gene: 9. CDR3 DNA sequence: TGTGCCAGCAGCTTAAGAGGGACAGGGAGGTATTACGAGCAGTACTTC. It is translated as CASSLRGTGRYYEQYF.

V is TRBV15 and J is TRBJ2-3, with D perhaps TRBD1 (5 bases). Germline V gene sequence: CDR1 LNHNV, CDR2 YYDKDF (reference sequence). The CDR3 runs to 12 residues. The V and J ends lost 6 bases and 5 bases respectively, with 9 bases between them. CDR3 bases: TGTGCCACCAGGAGACAGTTAGATACGCAGTATTTT. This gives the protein CATRRQLDTQYF. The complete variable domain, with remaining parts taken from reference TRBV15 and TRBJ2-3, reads DAMVIQNPRYQVTQFGKPVTLSCSQTLNHNVMYWYQQKSSQAPKLLFHYYDKDFNNEADTPDNFQSRRPNTSFCFLDIRSPGLGDTAMYLCATRRQLDTQYFGPGTRLTVL.

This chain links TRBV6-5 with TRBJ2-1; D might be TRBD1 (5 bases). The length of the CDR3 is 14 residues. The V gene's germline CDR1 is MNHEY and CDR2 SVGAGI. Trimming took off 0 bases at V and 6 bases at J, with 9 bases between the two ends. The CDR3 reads CASSYSWGGNEQFF. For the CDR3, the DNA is TGTGCCAGCAGTTACTCCTGGGGCGGCAATGAGCAGTTCTTC.

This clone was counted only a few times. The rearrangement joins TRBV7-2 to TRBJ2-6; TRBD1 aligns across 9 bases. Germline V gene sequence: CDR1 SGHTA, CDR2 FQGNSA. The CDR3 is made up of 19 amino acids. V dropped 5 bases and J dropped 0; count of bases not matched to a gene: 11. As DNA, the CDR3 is TGTGCCAGCAGCCTACTAGGGACAGGGTATGCCTCTGGGGCCAACGTCCTGACTTTC. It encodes CASSLLGTGYASGANVLTF.